This T cell receptor (beta chain) stems from a study of radiotherapy plus CTLA-4 blockade in lung cancer (dated by TCRdb to the late 2010s). Regarding the study in general: Among enrolled patients, roughly 18% had an objective response and approximately 30% reached disease control. What the study reported, not specific to this receptor: After treatment with radiotherapy and ipilimumab, TCR clones that originated in tumors expanded in peripheral blood. Early dynamic changes in blood T cell clones, together with increased serum interferon-beta after radiation, were reported as the strongest predictors of response.

Receptor amplification or capture employed the immunoSEQ multiplex PCR assay. Not all clones reach the TCRdb copy of this immuneACCESS table, which keeps in-frame sequences only. Checked studies attribute under half of the gap to unresolved V genes and leave the rest unexplained. For this sample there are roughly 48,000 clones; roughly 80% appear just once. Together, the top ten hold approximately 3.3% of the sample. A note on this clone: Its antigen target is currently unknown. No clone much larger than this one lies a single base away; base qualities are absent.

V has 11 bases trimmed and J has 0 bases trimmed; junction bases matching no gene number 9. The cysteine opens and the phenylalanine closes a CDR3 of 14 amino acids. Left in the record is the CDR3 DNA by itself, 42 bases read in frame from the first base. The germline V gene encodes CDR1 LNHDA and CDR2 SQIVND (reference sequence). The study evaluated CTLA-4 blockade (ipilimumab) given together with focal radiation therapy in patients who had chemo-refractory metastatic non-small-cell lung cancer. This chain joins TRBV19 to TRBJ1-1, with 7 bases in between that match TRBD1. The sample here was peripheral blood, taken from a patient treated with radiotherapy plus ipilimumab. This clonotype originated in a human donor with non-small cell lung cancer who had stable disease on radiotherapy plus ipilimumab. The sequenced DNA: TGTGCCGTACTGGCAGGGGGGATGAACACTGAAGCTTTCTTT. This codes for CAVLAGGMNTEAFF.